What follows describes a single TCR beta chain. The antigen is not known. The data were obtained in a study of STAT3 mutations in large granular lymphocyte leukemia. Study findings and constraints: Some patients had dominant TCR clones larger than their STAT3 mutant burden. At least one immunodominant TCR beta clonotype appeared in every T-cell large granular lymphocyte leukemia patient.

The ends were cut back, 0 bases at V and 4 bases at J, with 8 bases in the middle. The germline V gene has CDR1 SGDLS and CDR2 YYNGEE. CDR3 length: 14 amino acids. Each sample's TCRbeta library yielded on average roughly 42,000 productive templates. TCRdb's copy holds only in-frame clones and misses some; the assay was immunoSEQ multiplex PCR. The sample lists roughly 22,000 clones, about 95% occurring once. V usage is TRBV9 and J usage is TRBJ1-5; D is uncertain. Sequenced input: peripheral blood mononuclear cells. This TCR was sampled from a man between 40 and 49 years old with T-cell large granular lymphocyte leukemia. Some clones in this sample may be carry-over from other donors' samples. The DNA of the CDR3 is TGTGCCAGCAGCGTAGATGGCGCGAATCAGCCCCAGCATTTT. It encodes CASSVDGANQPQHF.